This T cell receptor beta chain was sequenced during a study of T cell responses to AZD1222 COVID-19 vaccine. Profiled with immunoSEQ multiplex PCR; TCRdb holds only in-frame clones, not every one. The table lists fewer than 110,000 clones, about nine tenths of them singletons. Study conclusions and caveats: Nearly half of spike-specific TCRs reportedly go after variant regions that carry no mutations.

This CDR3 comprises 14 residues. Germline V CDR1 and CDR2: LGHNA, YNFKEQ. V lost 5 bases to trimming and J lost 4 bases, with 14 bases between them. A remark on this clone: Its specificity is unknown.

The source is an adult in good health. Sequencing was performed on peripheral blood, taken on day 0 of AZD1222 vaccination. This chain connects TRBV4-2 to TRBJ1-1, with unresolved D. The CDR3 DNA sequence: TGTGCCAGCAGCGCTTCGGAGCCCAGCACTGAAGCTTTCTTT. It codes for CASSASEPSTEAFF.